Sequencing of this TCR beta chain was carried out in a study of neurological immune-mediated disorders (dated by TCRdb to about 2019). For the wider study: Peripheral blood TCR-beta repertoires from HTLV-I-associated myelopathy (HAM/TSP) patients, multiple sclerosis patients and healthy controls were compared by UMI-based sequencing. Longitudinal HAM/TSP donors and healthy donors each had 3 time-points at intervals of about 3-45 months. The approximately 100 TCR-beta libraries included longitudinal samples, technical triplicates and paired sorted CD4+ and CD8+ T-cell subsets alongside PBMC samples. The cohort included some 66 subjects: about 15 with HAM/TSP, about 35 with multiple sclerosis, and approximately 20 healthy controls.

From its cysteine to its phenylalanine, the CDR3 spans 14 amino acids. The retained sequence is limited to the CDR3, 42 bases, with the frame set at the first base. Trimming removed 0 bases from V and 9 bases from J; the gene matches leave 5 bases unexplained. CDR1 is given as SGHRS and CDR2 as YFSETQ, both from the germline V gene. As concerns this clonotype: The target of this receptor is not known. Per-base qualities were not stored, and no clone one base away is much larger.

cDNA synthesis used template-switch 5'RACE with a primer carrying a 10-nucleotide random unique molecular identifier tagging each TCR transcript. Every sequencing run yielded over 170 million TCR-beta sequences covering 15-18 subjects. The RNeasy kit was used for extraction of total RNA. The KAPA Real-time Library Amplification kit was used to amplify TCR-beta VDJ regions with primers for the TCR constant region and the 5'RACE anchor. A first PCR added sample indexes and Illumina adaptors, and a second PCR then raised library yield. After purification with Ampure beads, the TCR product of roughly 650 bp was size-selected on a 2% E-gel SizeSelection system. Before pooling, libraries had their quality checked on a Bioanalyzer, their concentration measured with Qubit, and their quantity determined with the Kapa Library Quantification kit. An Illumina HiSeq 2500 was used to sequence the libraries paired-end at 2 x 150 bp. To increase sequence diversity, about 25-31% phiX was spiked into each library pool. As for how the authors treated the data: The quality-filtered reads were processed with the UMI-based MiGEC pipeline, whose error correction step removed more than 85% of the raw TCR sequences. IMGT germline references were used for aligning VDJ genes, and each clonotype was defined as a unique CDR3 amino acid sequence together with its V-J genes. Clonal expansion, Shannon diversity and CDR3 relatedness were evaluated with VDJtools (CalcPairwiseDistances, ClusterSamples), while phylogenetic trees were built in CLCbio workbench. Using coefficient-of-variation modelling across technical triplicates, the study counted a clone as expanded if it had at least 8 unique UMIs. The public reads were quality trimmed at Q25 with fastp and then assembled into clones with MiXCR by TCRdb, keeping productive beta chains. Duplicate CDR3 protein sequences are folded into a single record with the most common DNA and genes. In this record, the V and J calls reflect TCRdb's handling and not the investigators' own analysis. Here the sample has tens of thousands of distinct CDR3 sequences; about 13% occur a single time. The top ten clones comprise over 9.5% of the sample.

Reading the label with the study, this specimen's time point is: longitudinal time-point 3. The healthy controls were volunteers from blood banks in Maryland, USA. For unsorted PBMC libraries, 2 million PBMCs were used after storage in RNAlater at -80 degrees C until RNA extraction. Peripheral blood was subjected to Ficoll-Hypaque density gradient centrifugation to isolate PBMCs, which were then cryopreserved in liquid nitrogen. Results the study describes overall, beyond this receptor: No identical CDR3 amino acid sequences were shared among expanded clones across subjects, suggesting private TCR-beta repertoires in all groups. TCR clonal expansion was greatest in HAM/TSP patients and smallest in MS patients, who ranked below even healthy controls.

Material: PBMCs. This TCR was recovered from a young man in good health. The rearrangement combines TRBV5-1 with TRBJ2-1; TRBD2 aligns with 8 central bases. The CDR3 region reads CASSLVREGLEQFF. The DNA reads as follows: TGCGCCAGCAGCTTGGTACGGGAGGGCCTTGAGCAGTTCTTC.